The 13 T cell receptor beta chains listed next were all sequenced from one sample in a study of cytomegalovirus exposure and HLA in healthy donors. With 60 Vbeta and 13 Jbeta primers, the PCR was carried out. Measured with immunoSEQ multiplex PCR; TCRdb has only the in-frame clones, and not every one. The sample consists of 150,000 to 200,000 clones, 70% to 90% of them appearing once. Sequences were obtained from PBMCs. All receptors derive from a man between 18 and 29 years old in good health and CMV-seropositive.

The chain carries TRBV15 and TRBJ2-1, with D perhaps matching TRBD2 (6 bases). Trimming pared 3 bases from V and 10 bases from J, leaving 13 bases between. The germline CDR1 and CDR2 sequences are LNHNV and YYDKDF (reference sequence). The CDR3 has 13 residues. CDR3 sequence reads: CATSSRRGNEQFF. Written as DNA, the CDR3 is TGTGCCACCAGCAGCAGACGGGGGAACGAGCAGTTCTTC.

This clone was counted a few times. The chain joins TRBV2 to TRBJ2-7, with D hard to call. The CDR3 is 12 residues long. Germline V lookup: CDR1 SNHLY, CDR2 FYNNEI. Trimming left V 2 bases short and J 1 base short, with 3 bases between. The CDR3 sequence is CASSETSYEQYF. In DNA, the CDR3 is TGTGCCAGCAGTGAAACATCCTACGAGCAGTACTTC.

This sequence joins TRBV27 and TRBJ2-1; D unclear. CDR1 MNHEY and CDR2 SMNVEV come from the germline V gene (reference sequence). V shed 3 bases and J shed 9 bases, with 6 bases lying between them. The CDR3 is made up of 11 amino acids. The DNA for the CDR3 is TGTGCCAGCAGTTTCCGGTCTGAGCAGTTCTTC. As protein: CASSFRSEQFF.

The chain carries TRBV7-9 and TRBJ2-2; weak D call: TRBD1 (5 bases). The CDR3 is 15 amino acids. V was shortened by 5 bases and J by 6 bases, with 16 bases between the two germline ends. Germline CDR1 SEHNR, CDR2 FQNEAQ (reference sequence). The CDR3 is CASSLSAGFSGELFF. In DNA, the CDR3 is TGTGCCAGCAGCCTCTCGGCAGGGTTTTCCGGGGAGCTGTTTTTT.

V gene TRBV5-1 combines with J gene TRBJ2-7; TRBD1 agrees at 8 bases. Germline loops: CDR1 SGHRS, CDR2 YFSETQ. Trimming at V came to 1 base and at J to 0 bases, leaving 3 bases not matched to a gene. CDR3 length: 15 residues. The CDR3 loop reads CASSLSGQGSYEQYF. The CDR3 bases are TGCGCCAGCAGCTTGAGCGGACAGGGCTCCTACGAGCAGTACTTC.

The rearrangement links TRBV7-6 to TRBJ2-3, with 8 positions matching TRBD2. Germline V CDR1 and CDR2: SGHVS, FNYEAQ. The CDR3 has 18 residues. The V segment lost 0 bases and the J segment 1 base; nucleotides outside the gene matches: 9. CDR3 nucleotide sequence: TGTGCCAGCAGCTTAGCTTTCGAGCGGGGGCCGGGCACAGATACGCAGTATTTT. This sequence encodes CASSLAFERGPGTDTQYF.

The chain recombines TRBV5-4 with TRBJ1-1; TRBD1 might be the D (5 bases). The ends were cut back, 0 bases at V and 3 bases at J, with 15 bases in the middle. CDR1 is SGHNT and CDR2 is YYREEE in the germline V gene (reference sequence). The CDR3 has 16 amino acids. The CDR3 sequence: CASSLVGKLGDTEAFF. The CDR3 DNA reads as TGTGCCAGCAGCTTGGTTGGTAAATTAGGGGACACTGAAGCTTTCTTT. The full variable domain, its missing parts supplied by reference TRBV5-4 and TRBJ1-1, is ETGVTQSPTHLIKTRGQQVTLRCSSQSGHNTVSWYQQALGQGPQFIFQYYREEENGRGNFPPRFSGLQFPNYSSELNVNALELDDSALYLCASSLVGKLGDTEAFFGQGTRLTVV.

The chain carries TRBV6-5 and TRBJ2-5; TRBD1 matches 8 bases. Germline values: CDR1 MNHEY, CDR2 SVGAGI. V lost 4 bases and J lost 4; bases outside the gene matches: 8. There are 15 residues in the CDR3. CDR3 DNA: TGTGCCAGCAGTTCAGTTGGACAGGGAGCAGAGACCCAGTACTTC. This codes for CASSSVGQGAETQYF.

This chain joins TRBV7-2 and TRBJ1-1, with 10 positions matching TRBD1. Germline V gene lookup returns CDR1 SGHTA and CDR2 FQGNSA. The J segment lost 2 bases and the V segment lost 5 bases, leaving 11 bases of the junction unmatched. The CDR3 totals 17 residues. The CDR3 sequence is CASSISEGQGYNTEAFF. DNA of the CDR3: TGTGCCAGCAGCATCAGCGAGGGACAGGGGTATAACACTGAAGCTTTCTTT.

The chain employs TRBV7-8 and TRBJ1-5; D ambiguous. Germline loops: CDR1 SGHVS, CDR2 FQNEAQ. The CDR3 consists of 18 residues. Trimming took off 5 bases at V and 5 bases at J, with 25 bases between the two ends. The CDR3 reads CASSTKSLRTPPHQPQHF. CDR3 nucleotide sequence: TGTGCCAGCAGCACAAAGAGCCTCCGGACTCCACCCCATCAGCCCCAGCATTTT.

The chain's CDR3 is CASSYADRGYEQYF. DNA of the CDR3: TGTGCCAGCAGTTACGCCGACAGGGGCTACGAGCAGTACTTC. V gene TRBV27 combines with J gene TRBJ2-7; 8 bases match TRBD1. Germline V CDR1 and CDR2: MNHEY, SMNVEV (reference sequence). Losses at the gene ends were 4 bases for V and 3 bases for J; bases not matched to a gene: 5. This CDR3 has 14 amino acids.

J is TRBJ1-1 and V is TRBV6-1, with D unresolved. This CDR3 has 15 residues. The V and J ends lost 1 base and 3 bases respectively, with 12 bases between them. Germline CDR1 and CDR2: MNHNS and SASEGT. In DNA, the CDR3 is TGTGCCAGCAGTGAAGTGTGGAGGAGGGACACTGAAGCTTTCTTT. This encodes CASSEVWRRDTEAFF.

This clone was seen just once. V usage is TRBV5-6 and J usage is TRBJ2-5; 7 bases map to TRBD1. The CDR3 totals 15 residues. The V segment lost 3 bases and the J segment 2 bases; nucleotides outside the gene matches: 7. Germline V gene lookup returns CDR1 SGHDT and CDR2 YYEEEE. CDR3: CASSWGTALQETQYF. The DNA for the CDR3 is TGTGCCAGCAGCTGGGGGACAGCTCTACAAGAGACCCAGTACTTC.